The rows below give T cell receptor beta chains drawn from one sample of a study of blood T cell repertoires in COVID-19. Clones were sequenced by immunoSEQ multiplex PCR, and TCRdb holds only the in-frame ones, with some missing. This sample yields fewer than 200,000 clones, of which around 89% are seen a single time; around 1.9% belongs to the top ten. Source material: peripheral blood. The receptors stem from a man between 18 and 35 years old who had recovered from COVID-19. Both conserved end residues are part of each CDR3. The D gene is left open where the match is weak. The size of a clone is reported for some rows only, either as once, few or many, or as a class for expanded clones.

V gene: TRBV9; J gene: TRBJ2-1; clone size: -; D gene: TRBD1; CDR3 DNA: TGTGCCAGCAGGGGACAGGGGGTGGGGAATGAGCAGTTCTTC; CDR3 protein: CASRGQGVGNEQFF
V gene: TRBV2; J gene: TRBJ2-7; clone size: -; D gene: TRBD1; CDR3 DNA: TGTGCCAGCAAGGCAGGGGGCGGCTACGAGCAGTACTTC; CDR3 protein: CASKAGGGYEQYF
V gene: TRBV2; J gene: TRBJ1-5; clone size: -; D gene: -; CDR3 DNA: TGTGCCAGCAGTGAGGCAGGGGATCAGCCCCAGCATTTT; CDR3 protein: CASSEAGDQPQHF
V gene: TRBV6-2/TRBV6-3; J gene: TRBJ2-1; clone size: -; D gene: TRBD2; CDR3 DNA: TGTGCCAGCAGTTATCTCCGGGAGGGCCGGGGAGAGCAGTTCTTC; CDR3 protein: CASSYLREGRGEQFF
V gene: TRBV5-1; J gene: TRBJ2-3; clone size: -; D gene: TRBD2; CDR3 DNA: TGCGCCAGCAGCACGGGACTAGCGGGACTCACAGATACGCAGTATTTT; CDR3 protein: CASSTGLAGLTDTQYF
V gene: TRBV25-1; J gene: TRBJ1-2; clone size: -; D gene: TRBD1; CDR3 DNA: TGTGCCAGCAGTGAAAAAACAGGGGAATTGATAAGGTATGGCTACACCTTC; CDR3 protein: CASSEKTGELIRYGYTF
V gene: TRBV27; J gene: TRBJ1-1; clone size: -; D gene: -; CDR3 DNA: TGTGCCAGCTCCTCCTGGGGGGGAGGTACTGAAGCTTTCTTT; CDR3 protein: CASSSWGGGTEAFF
V gene: TRBV4-2; J gene: TRBJ2-2; clone size: -; D gene: TRBD2; CDR3 DNA: TGTGCCAGCAGCCAAGAGGTGACTAGCGGGAGGGCCATGGGGGTACCCGGGGAGCTGTTTTTT; CDR3 protein: CASSQEVTSGRAMGVPGELFF
V gene: TRBV6-2/TRBV6-3; J gene: TRBJ2-7; clone size: -; D gene: -; CDR3 DNA: TGTGCCAGCAGCCCCGTGGGACAACAGTACTTC; CDR3 protein: CASSPVGQQYF
V gene: TRBV6-6; J gene: TRBJ2-7; clone size: -; D gene: TRBD2; CDR3 DNA: TGTGCCAGCAGTAAGTCTAGCGGGAGGGCCGACGAGCAGTACTTC; CDR3 protein: CASSKSSGRADEQYF
V gene: TRBV9; J gene: TRBJ2-3; clone size: few; D gene: -; CDR3 DNA: TGTGCCAGCAGCTCTCGGGACACCGGCACAGATACGCAGTATTTT; CDR3 protein: CASSSRDTGTDTQYF
V gene: TRBV24-1; J gene: TRBJ1-5; clone size: -; D gene: -; CDR3 DNA: TGTGCCACCATAGAGGATCGTCAGCCCCAGCATTTT; CDR3 protein: CATIEDRQPQHF
V gene: TRBV12-3/TRBV12-4; J gene: TRBJ1-2; clone size: -; D gene: -; CDR3 DNA: TGTGCCAGCAGTTTCCGGACAGTGGGCTACACCTTC; CDR3 protein: CASSFRTVGYTF
V gene: TRBV30; J gene: TRBJ1-4; clone size: -; D gene: TRBD1; CDR3 DNA: TGTGCCTGGAGTGTACGGGCAGGGGGAGGTGAAAAACTGTTTTTT; CDR3 protein: CAWSVRAGGGEKLFF
V gene: TRBV6-1; J gene: TRBJ2-6; clone size: -; D gene: -; CDR3 DNA: TGTGCCAGCAGGGAGTACTCTGGGGCCAACGTCCTGACTTTC; CDR3 protein: CASREYSGANVLTF
V gene: TRBV6-2/TRBV6-3; J gene: TRBJ1-4; clone size: -; D gene: TRBD1; CDR3 DNA: TGTGCCAGCAGTTACACGCCGGGACAGGCTAATGAAAAACTGTTTTTT; CDR3 protein: CASSYTPGQANEKLFF
V gene: TRBV6-5; J gene: TRBJ1-2; clone size: -; D gene: -; CDR3 DNA: TGTGCCAGCAGTTACAGCGAGACAGACAGAAATGGCTACACCTTC; CDR3 protein: CASSYSETDRNGYTF
V gene: TRBV2; J gene: TRBJ2-2; clone size: -; D gene: TRBD2; CDR3 DNA: TGTGCCAGCACCCCCGAGGGACTAGCGGGGAACACCGGGGAGCTGTTTTTT; CDR3 protein: CASTPEGLAGNTGELFF
V gene: TRBV7-2; J gene: TRBJ2-3; clone size: -; D gene: -; CDR3 DNA: TGTGCCAGCAGCTCACAGGTCACAGATACGCAGTATTTT; CDR3 protein: CASSSQVTDTQYF
V gene: TRBV4-1; J gene: TRBJ1-2; clone size: -; D gene: -; CDR3 DNA: TGCGCCAGCAGTCTTATCAGGACTAACTATGGCTACACCTTC; CDR3 protein: CASSLIRTNYGYTF
V gene: TRBV27; J gene: TRBJ2-1; clone size: -; D gene: TRBD2; CDR3 DNA: TGTGCCAGCAGGAAGCGGGAGAAGGGTGAGCAGTTCTTC; CDR3 protein: CASRKREKGEQFF
V gene: TRBV20-1; J gene: TRBJ2-3; clone size: -; D gene: -; CDR3 DNA: TGCAGTGCTACGGGATACGATACGCAGTATTTT; CDR3 protein: CSATGYDTQYF
V gene: TRBV7-9; J gene: TRBJ1-1; clone size: -; D gene: -; CDR3 DNA: TGTGCCAGCAGCTACAGGACAGAGAACACTGAAGCTTTCTTT; CDR3 protein: CASSYRTENTEAFF
V gene: TRBV28; J gene: TRBJ1-2; clone size: -; D gene: -; CDR3 DNA: TGTGCCAGCAGGCGAAACAACTATGGCTACACCTTC; CDR3 protein: CASRRNNYGYTF
V gene: TRBV6-5; J gene: TRBJ1-2; clone size: -; D gene: TRBD1; CDR3 DNA: TGTGCCAGCAAGGGGGTGGGGACAGCCCATGGCTACACCTTC; CDR3 protein: CASKGVGTAHGYTF
V gene: TRBV28; J gene: TRBJ2-7; clone size: -; D gene: TRBD1; CDR3 DNA: TGTGCCAGCCGAGAGACAGGGTATCGTAACGAGCAGTACTTC; CDR3 protein: CASRETGYRNEQYF
V gene: TRBV14; J gene: TRBJ2-7; clone size: -; D gene: -; CDR3 DNA: TGTGCCAGCAGCCTCCAGGGGATCTCCTACGAGCAGTACTTC; CDR3 protein: CASSLQGISYEQYF
V gene: TRBV5-4; J gene: TRBJ2-6; clone size: -; D gene: -; CDR3 DNA: TGTGCCAGCAGCTTTCCGGGAGACTATAGCTCTGGGGCCAACGTCCTGACTTTC; CDR3 protein: CASSFPGDYSSGANVLTF
V gene: TRBV6-6; J gene: TRBJ1-6; clone size: -; D gene: TRBD1; CDR3 DNA: TGTGCCAGCAGTCGACAGGGGGCCTATAATTCACCCCTCCACTTT; CDR3 protein: CASSRQGAYNSPLHF
V gene: TRBV28; J gene: TRBJ1-2; clone size: -; D gene: TRBD1; CDR3 DNA: TGTGCCAGCAGCCTGGGACAGAACTATGGCTACACCTTC; CDR3 protein: CASSLGQNYGYTF
V gene: TRBV6-2/TRBV6-3; J gene: TRBJ2-3; clone size: -; D gene: -; CDR3 DNA: TGTGCCAGCAGTCTGGACAGTCTAAATACGCAGTATTTT; CDR3 protein: CASSLDSLNTQYF
V gene: TRBV7-2; J gene: TRBJ1-1; clone size: -; D gene: -; CDR3 DNA: TGTGCCAGCAGCGTCGATAGGAACACTGAAGCTTTCTTT; CDR3 protein: CASSVDRNTEAFF